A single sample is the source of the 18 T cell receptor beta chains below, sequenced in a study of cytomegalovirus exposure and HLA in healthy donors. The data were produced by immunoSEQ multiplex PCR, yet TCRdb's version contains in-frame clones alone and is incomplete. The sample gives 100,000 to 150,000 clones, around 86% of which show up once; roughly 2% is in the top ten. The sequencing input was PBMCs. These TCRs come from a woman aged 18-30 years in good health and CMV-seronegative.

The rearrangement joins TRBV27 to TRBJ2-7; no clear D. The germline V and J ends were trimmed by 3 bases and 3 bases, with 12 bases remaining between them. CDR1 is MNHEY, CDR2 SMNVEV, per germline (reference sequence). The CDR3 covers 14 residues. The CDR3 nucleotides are TGTGCCAGCAGTTTCGCTAGTGTAAACTACGAGCAGTACTTC. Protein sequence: CASSFASVNYEQYF.

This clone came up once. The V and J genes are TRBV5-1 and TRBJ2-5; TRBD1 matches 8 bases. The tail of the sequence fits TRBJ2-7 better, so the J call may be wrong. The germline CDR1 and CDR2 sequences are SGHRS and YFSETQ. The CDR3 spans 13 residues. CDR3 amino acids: CASNRGDSYEQYF. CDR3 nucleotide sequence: TGCGCCAGCAACAGGGGGGACTCCTACGAGCAGTACTTC.

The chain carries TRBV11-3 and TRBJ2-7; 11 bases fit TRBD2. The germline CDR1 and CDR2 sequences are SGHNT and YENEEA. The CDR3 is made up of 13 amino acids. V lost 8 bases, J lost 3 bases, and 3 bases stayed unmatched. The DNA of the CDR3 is TGTGCCAGCGGCGGACTAGCGGGCTACGAGCAGTACTTC. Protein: CASGGLAGYEQYF. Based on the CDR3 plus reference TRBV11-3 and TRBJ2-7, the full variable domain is EAGVVQSPRYKIIEKKQPVAFWCNPISGHNTLYWYLQNLGQGPELLIRYENEEAVDDSQLPKDRFSAERLKGVDSTLKIQPAELGDSAVYLCASGGLAGYEQYFGPGTRLTVT.

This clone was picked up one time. The CDR3 coding sequence is TGTGCCAGCAGCCCCCAGGTGGGGAGTCAAGAGACCCAGTACTTC. This translates into CASSPQVGSQETQYF. The rearrangement uses TRBV7-9 and TRBJ2-5; TRBD2 might be the D (5 bases). Trimming left V 5 bases short and J 2 bases short, with 15 bases between. CDR1 is SEHNR and CDR2 is FQNEAQ in the germline V gene (reference sequence). This CDR3 contains 15 residues.

The CDR3 region has the DNA TGTGCCAGCAGTTCCCCACGTGGAGGCGGGGAGCTGTTTTTT. This codes for CASSSPRGGGELFF. The V and J genes are TRBV6-6 and TRBJ2-2; the D gene is possibly TRBD2 (5 bases). The CDR3 runs 14 residues. V was clipped by 4 bases and J by 7 bases, with 13 bases between them. Germline V CDR1 and CDR2: MNHNY, SVGAGI (reference sequence).

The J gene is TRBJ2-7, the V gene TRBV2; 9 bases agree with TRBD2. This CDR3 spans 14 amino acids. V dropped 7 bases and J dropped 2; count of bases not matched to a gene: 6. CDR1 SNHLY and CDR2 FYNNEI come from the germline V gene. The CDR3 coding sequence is TGTGCCAGCACAACCACTAGCGGGCCCTACGAGCAGTACTTC. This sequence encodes CASTTTSGPYEQYF. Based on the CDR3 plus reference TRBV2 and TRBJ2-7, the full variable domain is EPEVTQTPSHQVTQMGQEVILRCVPISNHLYFYWYRQILGQKVEFLVSFYNNEISEKSEIFDDQFSVERPDGSNFTLKIRSTKLEDSAMYFCASTTTSGPYEQYFGPGTRLTVT.

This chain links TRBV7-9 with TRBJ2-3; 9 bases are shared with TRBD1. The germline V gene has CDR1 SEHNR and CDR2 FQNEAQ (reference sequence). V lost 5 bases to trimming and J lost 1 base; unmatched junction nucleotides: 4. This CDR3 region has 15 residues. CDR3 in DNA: TGTGCCAGCAGCCGCGACAGGGGGGGCACAGATACGCAGTATTTT. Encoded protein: CASSRDRGGTDTQYF.

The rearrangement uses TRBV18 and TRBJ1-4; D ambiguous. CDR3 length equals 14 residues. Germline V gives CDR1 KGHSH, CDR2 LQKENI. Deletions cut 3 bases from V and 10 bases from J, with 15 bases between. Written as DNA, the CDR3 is TGTGCCAGCTCACCCCTCGGGAGGGATGGAAAACTGTTTTTT. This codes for CASSPLGRDGKLFF.

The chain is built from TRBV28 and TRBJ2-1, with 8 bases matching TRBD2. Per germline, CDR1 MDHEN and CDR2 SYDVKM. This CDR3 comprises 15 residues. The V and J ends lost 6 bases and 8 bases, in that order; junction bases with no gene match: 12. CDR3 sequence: CASSPMSGGRDEQFF. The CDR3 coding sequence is TGTGCCAGCAGCCCTATGAGCGGGGGTCGTGATGAGCAGTTCTTC.

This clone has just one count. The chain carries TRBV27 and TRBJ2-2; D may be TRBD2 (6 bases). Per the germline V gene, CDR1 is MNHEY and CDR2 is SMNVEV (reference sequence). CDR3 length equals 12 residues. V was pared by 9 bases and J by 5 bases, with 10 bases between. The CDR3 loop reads CASGGRTGELFF. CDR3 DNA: TGTGCCAGTGGAGGGAGAACCGGGGAGCTGTTTTTT.

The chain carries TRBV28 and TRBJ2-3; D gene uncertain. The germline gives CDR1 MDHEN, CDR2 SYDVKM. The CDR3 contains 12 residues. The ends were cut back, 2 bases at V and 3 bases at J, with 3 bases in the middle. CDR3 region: CASSLVTDTQYF. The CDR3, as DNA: TGTGCCAGCAGTTTAGTAACAGATACGCAGTATTTT.

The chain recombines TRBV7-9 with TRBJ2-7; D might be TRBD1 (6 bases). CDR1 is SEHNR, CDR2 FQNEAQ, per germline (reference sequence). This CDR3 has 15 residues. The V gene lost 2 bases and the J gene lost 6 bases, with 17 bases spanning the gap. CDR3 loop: CASSLFRGEKSEQYF. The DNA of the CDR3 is TGTGCCAGCAGCTTATTCAGGGGAGAGAAGAGCGAGCAGTACTTC. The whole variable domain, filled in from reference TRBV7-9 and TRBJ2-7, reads DTGVSQNPRHKITKRGQNVTFRCDPISEHNRLYWYRQTLGQGPEFLTYFQNEAQLEKSRLLSDRFSAERPKGSFSTLEIQRTEQGDSAMYLCASSLFRGEKSEQYFGPGTRLTVT.

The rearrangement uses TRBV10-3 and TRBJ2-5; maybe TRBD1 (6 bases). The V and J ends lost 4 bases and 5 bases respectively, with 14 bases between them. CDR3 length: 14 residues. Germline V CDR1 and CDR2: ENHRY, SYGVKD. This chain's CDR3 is CAISAAGVGETQYF. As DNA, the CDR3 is TGTGCCATCAGTGCTGCAGGGGTCGGGGAGACCCAGTACTTC.

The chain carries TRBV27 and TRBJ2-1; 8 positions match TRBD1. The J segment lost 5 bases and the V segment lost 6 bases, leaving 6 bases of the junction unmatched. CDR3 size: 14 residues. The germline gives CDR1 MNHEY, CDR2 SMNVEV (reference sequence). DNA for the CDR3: TGTGCCAGCAGCCGGACAGGGCCCAACAATGAGCAGTTCTTC. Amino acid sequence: CASSRTGPNNEQFF.

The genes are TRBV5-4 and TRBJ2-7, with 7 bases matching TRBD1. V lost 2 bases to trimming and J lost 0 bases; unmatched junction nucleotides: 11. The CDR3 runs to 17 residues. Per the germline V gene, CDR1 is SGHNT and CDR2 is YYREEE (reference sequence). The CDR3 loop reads CASSFGGQQGYSYEQYF. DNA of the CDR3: TGTGCCAGCAGCTTTGGGGGACAGCAGGGGTACTCCTACGAGCAGTACTTC.

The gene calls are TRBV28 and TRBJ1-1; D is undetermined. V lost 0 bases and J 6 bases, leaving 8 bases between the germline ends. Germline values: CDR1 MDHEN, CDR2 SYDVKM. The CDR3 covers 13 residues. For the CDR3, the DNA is TGTGCCAGCAGTTTATGGGTCGGGGCTGAAGCTTTCTTT. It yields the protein CASSLWVGAEAFF.

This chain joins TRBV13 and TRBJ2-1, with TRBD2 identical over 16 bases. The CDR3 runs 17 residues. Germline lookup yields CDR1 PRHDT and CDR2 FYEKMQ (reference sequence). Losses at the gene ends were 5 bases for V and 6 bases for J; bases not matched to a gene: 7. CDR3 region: CASSPGTSGRVLNEQFF. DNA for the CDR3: TGTGCCAGCAGCCCCGGGACTAGCGGGAGGGTCCTCAATGAGCAGTTCTTC. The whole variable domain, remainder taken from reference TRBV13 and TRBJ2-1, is AAGVIQSPRHLIKEKRETATLKCYPIPRHDTVYWYQQGPGQDPQFLISFYEKMQSDKGSIPDRFSAQQFSDYHSELNMSSLELGDSALYFCASSPGTSGRVLNEQFFGPGTRLTVL.

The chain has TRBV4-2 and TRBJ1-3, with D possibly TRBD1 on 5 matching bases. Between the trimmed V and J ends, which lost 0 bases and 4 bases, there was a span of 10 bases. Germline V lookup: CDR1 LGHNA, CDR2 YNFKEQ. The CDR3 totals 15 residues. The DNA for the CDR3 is TGTGCCAGCAGCCAAGATTCAGGGTGGGGAAACACCATATATTTT. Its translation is CASSQDSGWGNTIYF.